This TCR beta chain was recovered during a study of T cell responses to AZD1222 COVID-19 vaccine. TCRdb keeps only in-frame clones here, not all; method: immunoSEQ multiplex PCR. The data contain fewer than 150,000 clones, 80% to 95% of them singletons. Recipients boosted at about 4 weeks or about 12 weeks are pooled. A note on this clone: No antigen is known for it.

Overall study findings and caveats: At baseline, just a handful of AZD1222 recipients tested seropositive. Donors in the cohort were predominantly white British and more often female, and clonal diversity was possibly underestimated. Researchers took repertoire samples only after the peak T cell response had come.

The CDR3 runs 13 residues. CDR1 and CDR2 from the germline V gene are LGHDT and YNNKEL (reference sequence). V lost 1 base to trimming and J lost 6 bases, with 10 bases between them. The chain has TRBV3-1 (or the pseudogene TRBV3-2) and TRBJ2-7; no definite D call. The TCR originated in an adult who received the AZD1222 COVID-19 vaccine. The sequenced sample was peripheral blood, obtained 28 days after the second AZD1222 dose. Here the CDR3 reads CASSQVSFGEQYF. The CDR3 DNA follows: TGTGCCAGCAGCCAAGTCTCGTTTGGCGAGCAGTACTTC.